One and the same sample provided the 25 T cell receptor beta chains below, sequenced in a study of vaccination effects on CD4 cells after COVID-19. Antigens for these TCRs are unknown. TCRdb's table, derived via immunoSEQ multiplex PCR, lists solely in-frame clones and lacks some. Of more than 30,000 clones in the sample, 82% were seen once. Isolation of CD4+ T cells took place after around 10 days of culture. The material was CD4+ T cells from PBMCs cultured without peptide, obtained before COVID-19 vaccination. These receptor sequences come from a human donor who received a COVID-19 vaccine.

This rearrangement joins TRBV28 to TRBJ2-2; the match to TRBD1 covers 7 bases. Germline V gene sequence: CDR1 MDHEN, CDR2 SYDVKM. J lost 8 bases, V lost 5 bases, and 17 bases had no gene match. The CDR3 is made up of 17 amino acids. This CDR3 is CASSITGVGSVAGELFF. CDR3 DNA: TGTGCCAGCAGTATAACAGGGGTTGGTTCCGTGGCTGGGGAGCTGTTTTTT.

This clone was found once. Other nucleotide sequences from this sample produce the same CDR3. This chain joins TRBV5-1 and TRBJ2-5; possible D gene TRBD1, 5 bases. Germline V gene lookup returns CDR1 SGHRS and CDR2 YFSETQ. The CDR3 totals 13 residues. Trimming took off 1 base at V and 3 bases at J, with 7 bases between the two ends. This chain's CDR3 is CASSLQGEETQYF. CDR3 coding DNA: TGCGCCAGCAGCTTGCAGGGCGAAGAGACCCAGTACTTC.

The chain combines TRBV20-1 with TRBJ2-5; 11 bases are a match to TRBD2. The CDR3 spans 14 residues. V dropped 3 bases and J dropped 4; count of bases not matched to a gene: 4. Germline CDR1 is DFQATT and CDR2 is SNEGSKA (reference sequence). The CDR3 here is CSASLAGGRETQYF. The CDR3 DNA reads TGCAGTGCTAGTTTAGCGGGGGGGCGAGAGACCCAGTACTTC.

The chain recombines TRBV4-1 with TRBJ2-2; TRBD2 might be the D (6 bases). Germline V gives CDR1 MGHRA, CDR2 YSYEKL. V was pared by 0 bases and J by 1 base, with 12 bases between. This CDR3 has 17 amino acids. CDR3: CASSQDHGSGNTGELFF. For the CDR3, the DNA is TGCGCCAGCAGCCAAGATCACGGTAGCGGGAACACCGGGGAGCTGTTTTTT.

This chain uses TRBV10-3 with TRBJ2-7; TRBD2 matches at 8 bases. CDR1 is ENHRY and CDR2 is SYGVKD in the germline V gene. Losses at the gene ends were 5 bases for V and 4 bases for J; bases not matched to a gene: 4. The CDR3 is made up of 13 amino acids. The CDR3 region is CAISPRGGYEQYV. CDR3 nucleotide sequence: TGTGCCATCAGTCCCCGGGGGGGGTACGAGCAGTACGTC.

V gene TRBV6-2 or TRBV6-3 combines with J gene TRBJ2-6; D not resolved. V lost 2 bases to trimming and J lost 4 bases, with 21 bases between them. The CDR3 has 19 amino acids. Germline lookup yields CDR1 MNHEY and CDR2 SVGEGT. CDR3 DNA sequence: TGTGCCAGCAGTTACCATCGAGCTGGCTACGGTGCCGGGGCCAACGTCCTGACTTTC. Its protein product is CASSYHRAGYGAGANVLTF.

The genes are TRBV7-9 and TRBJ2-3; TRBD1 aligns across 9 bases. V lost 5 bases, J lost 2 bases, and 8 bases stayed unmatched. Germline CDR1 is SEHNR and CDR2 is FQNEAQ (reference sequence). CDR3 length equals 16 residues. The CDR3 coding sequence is TGTGCCAGCAGCAGCCTGGGACAGGGTCCCACAGATACGCAGTATTTT. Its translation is CASSSLGQGPTDTQYF.

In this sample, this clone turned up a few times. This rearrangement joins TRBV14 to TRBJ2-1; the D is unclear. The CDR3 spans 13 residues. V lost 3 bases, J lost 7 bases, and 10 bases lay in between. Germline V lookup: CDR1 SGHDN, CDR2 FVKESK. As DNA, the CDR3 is TGTGCCAGCAGCCAGAGATCCTCTAATGAGCAGTTCTTC. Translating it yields CASSQRSSNEQFF.

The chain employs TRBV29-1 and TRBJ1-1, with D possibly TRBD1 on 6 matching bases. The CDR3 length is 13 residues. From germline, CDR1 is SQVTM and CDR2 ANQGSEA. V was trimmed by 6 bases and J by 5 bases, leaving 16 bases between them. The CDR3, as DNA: TGCAGCGTGCGAGGGGGTGGGTTGACTGAAGCTTTCTTT. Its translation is CSVRGGGLTEAFF.

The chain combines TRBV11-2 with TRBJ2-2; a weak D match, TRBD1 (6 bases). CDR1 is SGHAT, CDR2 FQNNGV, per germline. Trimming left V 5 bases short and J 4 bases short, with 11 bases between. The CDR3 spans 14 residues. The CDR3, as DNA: TGTGCCAGCAGCCATACAGGGTTCACCGGGGAGCTGTTTTTT. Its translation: CASSHTGFTGELFF.

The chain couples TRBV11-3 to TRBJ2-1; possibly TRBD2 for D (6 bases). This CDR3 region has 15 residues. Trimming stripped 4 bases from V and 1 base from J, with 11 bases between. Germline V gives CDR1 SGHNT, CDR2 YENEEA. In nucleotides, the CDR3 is TGTGCCAGCAGCTCCCGGGCGGGGTCCTACAATGAGCAGTTCTTC. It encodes CASSSRAGSYNEQFF.

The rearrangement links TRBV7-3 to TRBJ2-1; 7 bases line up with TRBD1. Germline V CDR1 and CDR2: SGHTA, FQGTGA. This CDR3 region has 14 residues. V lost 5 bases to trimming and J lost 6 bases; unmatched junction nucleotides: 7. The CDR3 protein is CASSGGQVGNEQFF. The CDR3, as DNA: TGTGCCAGCAGCGGCGGACAGGTCGGCAATGAGCAGTTCTTC.

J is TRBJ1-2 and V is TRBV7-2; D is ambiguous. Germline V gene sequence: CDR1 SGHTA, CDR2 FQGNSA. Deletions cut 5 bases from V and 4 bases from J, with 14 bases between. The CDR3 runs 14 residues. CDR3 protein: CASSPAIDTYGYTF. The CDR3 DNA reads TGTGCCAGCAGCCCAGCGATAGACACCTATGGCTACACCTTC.

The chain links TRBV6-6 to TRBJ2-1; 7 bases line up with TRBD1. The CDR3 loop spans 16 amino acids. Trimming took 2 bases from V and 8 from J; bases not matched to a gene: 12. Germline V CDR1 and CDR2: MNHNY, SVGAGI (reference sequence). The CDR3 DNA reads TGTGCCAGCAGTTACAGACAGGGCCCTTCAGCATATGAGCAGTTCTTC. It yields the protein CASSYRQGPSAYEQFF.

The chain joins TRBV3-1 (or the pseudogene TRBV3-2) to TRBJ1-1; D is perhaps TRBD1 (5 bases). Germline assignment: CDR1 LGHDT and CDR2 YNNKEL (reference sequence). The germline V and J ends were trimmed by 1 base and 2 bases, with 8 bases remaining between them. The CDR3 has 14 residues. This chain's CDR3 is CASSQGGLNTEAFF. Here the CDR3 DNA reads TGTGCCAGCAGCCAAGGGGGCTTAAACACTGAAGCTTTCTTT.

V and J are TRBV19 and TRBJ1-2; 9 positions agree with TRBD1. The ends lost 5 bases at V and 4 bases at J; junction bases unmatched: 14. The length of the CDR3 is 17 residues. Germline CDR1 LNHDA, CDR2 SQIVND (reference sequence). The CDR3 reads CASSPLGQGFTFYGYTF. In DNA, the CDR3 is TGTGCCAGTAGTCCTCTGGGACAGGGCTTCACATTCTATGGCTACACCTTC.

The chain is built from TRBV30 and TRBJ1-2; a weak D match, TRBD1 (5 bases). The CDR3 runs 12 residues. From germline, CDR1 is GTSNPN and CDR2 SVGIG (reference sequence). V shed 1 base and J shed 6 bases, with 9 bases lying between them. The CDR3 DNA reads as TGTGCCTGGAGTGAGGGGTTGGATGGCTACACCTTC. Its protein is CAWSEGLDGYTF. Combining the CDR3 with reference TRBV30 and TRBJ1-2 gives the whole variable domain SQTIHQWPATLVQPVGSPLSLECTVEGTSNPNLYWYRQAAGRGLQLLFYSVGIGQISSEVPQNLSASRPQDRQFILSSKKLLLSDSGFYLCAWSEGLDGYTFGSGTRLTVV.

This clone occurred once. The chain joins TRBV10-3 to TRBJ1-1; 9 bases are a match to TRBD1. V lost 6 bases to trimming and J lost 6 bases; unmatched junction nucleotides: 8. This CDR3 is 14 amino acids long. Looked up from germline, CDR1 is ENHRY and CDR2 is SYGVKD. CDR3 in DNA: TGTGCCATCAGGGGGACAGGGAGTGTGGCTGAAGCTTTCTTT. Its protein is CAIRGTGSVAEAFF.

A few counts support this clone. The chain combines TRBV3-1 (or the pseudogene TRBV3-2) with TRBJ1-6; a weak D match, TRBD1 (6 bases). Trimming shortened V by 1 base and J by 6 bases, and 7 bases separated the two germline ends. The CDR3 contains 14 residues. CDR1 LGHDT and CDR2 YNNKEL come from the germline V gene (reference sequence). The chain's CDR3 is CASSQGGLNSPLHF. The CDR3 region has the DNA TGTGCCAGCAGCCAAGGGGGGCTTAATTCACCCCTCCACTTT.

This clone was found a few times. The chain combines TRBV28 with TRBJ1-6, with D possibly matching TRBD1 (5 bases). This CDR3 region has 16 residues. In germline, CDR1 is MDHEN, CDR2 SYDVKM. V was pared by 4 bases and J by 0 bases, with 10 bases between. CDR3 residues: CASSYAGSSYNSPLHF. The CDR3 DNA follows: TGTGCCAGCAGTTACGCAGGGAGCTCCTATAATTCACCCCTCCACTTT.

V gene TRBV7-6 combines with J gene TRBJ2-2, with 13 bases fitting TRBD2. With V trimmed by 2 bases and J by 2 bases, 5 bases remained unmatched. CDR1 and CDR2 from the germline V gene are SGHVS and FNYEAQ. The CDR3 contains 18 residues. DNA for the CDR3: TGTGCCAGCAGCTTAATACTAGCGGGGGGGCAAAACACCGGGGAGCTGTTTTTT. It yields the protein CASSLILAGGQNTGELFF.

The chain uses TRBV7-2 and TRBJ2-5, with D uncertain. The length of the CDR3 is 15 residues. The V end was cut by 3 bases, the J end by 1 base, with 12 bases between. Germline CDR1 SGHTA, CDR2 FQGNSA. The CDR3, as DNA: TGTGCCAGCAGCTTCTCCGCAGGCCTCCAAGAGACCCAGTACTTC. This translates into CASSFSAGLQETQYF.

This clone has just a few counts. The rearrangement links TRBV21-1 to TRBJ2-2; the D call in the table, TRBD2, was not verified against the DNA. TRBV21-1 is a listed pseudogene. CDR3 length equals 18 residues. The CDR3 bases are TGTGCCAGCATCGAACTGAAAGGGAGGGCAAAGAACACCGGGGAGCTGTTTTTT. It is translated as CASIELKGRAKNTGELFF.

DNA for the CDR3: TGTGCCAGCAGCAGTAGACAGGATAATTCACCCCTCCACTTT. Translating gives CASSSRQDNSPLHF. This chain uses TRBV7-2 with TRBJ1-6; perhaps TRBD1 as D (6 bases). V lost 5 bases and J lost 5, with 10 bases in between. The germline V gene has CDR1 SGHTA and CDR2 FQGNSA. This CDR3 contains 14 residues.

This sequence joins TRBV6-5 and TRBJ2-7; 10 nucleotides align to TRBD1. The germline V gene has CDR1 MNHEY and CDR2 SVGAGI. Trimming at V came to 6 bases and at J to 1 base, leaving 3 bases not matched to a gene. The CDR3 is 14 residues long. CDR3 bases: TGTGCCAGCAGCCCGGGACAGGGGTCCTACGAGCAGTACGTC. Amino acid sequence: CASSPGQGSYEQYV.